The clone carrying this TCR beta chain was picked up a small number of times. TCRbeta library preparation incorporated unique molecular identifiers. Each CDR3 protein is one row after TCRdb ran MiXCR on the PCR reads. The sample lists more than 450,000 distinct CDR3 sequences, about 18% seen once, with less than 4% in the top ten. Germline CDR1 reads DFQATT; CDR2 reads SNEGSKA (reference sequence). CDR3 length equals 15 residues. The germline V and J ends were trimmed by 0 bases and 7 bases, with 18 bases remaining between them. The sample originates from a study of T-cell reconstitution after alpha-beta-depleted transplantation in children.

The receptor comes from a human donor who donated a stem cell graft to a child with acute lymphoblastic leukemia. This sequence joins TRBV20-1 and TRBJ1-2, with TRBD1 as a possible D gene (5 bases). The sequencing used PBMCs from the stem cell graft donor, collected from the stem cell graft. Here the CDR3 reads CSAREGRGSGSGYTF. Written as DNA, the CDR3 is TGCAGTGCTAGAGAGGGTCGGGGCAGCGGTTCTGGCTACACCTTC.